Below, 15 T cell receptor beta chains from the same sample are listed, as sequenced in a study of tumor-infiltrating lymphocytes in primary liver carcinoma. Using a constant-region primer together with ProtoScript II reverse transcriptase, TCR beta cDNA was made from about 490 ng of total RNA. Libraries of TCR beta came from three nested multiplex PCR rounds with slightly modified ARM-PCR. TRBV1-TRBV30 forward primers paired with a C-beta reverse primer were used in the first two PCR rounds, which ran about 11 cycles each. A single record per CDR3 protein comes from TCRdb applying MiXCR to the multiplex PCR reads. This table has tens of thousands of distinct CDR3 sequences, 70% to 90% appearing once. Co-extracted RNA and DNA came from approximately 20-30 mg of unsorted bulk tissue. The source material was liver tumor tissue from sampling region 2. Subset denoted: tumor region T2, inferior pole. The receptors stem from a woman aged 25 to 39 with primary liver carcinoma and hepatitis B virus infection.

This clonotype was counted many times. The rearrangement joins TRBV20-1 to TRBJ2-7, with 9 bases lining up with TRBD1. The CDR3 extends over 14 amino acids. Germline V gives CDR1 DFQATT, CDR2 SNEGSKA (reference sequence). Unmatched junction bases numbered 5, after V lost 5 bases and J lost 0 bases. The CDR3 DNA reads as TGCAGTGCTGACCGGGACAGGGACTCCTACGAGCAGTACTTC. Translation: CSADRDRDSYEQYF.

With respect to this clonotype: Here the CDR3 omits its conserved ending phenylalanine or tryptophan, so a read error is the likely source. No DNA is shown, since the ends of the CDR3 on it are uncertain; the CDR3 is the one TCRdb lists. The rearrangement joins TRBV11-3 to TRBJ2-3. The germline V gene has CDR1 SGHNT and CDR2 YENEEA. The CDR3 is 11 amino acids in total, end residues counted. CDR3 in amino acids: CASCYTDTQCL.

This clonotype occurred a few times. A single base separates this from a much larger clone, so it may be a read error. The V and J genes are TRBV20-1 and TRBJ2-4, with D uncertain. CDR3 size: 17 residues. V lost 3 bases and J lost 3, with 21 bases in between. Per germline, CDR1 DFQATT and CDR2 SNEGSKA (reference sequence). CDR3 residues: CSASGQYSAFDKNIQYF. The CDR3 DNA is TGCAGTGCTAGTGGCCAGTACAGTGCATTCGACAAAAACATTCAGTACTTC.

This clonotype came up many times. V is TRBV14 and J is TRBJ1-2, with D unclear. Trimming removed 0 bases at V and 8 bases at J, with 16 bases between. CDR1 and CDR2 (germline): SGHDN, FVKESK. The CDR3 spans 15 residues. CDR3 DNA sequence: TGTGCCAGCAGCCAAGATCGAGTGGACTGGAGGGGCTACACCTTC. Residues: CASSQDRVDWRGYTF.

In regard to this clonotype: A read error may produce the germline difference seen at one junction end. This chain connects TRBV10-2 to TRBJ1-1; D is ambiguous. Germline CDR1 reads WSHSY; CDR2 reads SAAADI. The CDR3 contains 14 residues. CDR3 sequence (DNA): TGCGCCAGCAATGAGTCGAAGGCGGGCACTGAATCATTCTTT. This gives the protein CASNESKAGTESFF.

A word on this clonotype: At one end, the junction sequence differs from germline, possibly due to a read error. The chain uses TRBV7-8 and TRBJ2-2, with TRBD2 matching over 9 bases. The CDR3 length is 16 residues. Germline loops: CDR1 SGHVS, CDR2 FQNEAQ. CDR3 in amino acids: CASSLLVAGAAGGLLF. CDR3 sequence (DNA): TGTGCAAGCAGCTTATTAGTAGCGGGAGCAGCCGGGGGGCTGCTTTTT.

Concerning this clonotype itself: This is likely a read error, given that the CDR3 carries no conserved phenylalanine or tryptophan at its end. This sequence joins TRBV6-1 and TRBJ2-2; D possibly matches TRBD1 or TRBD2 (6 bases each). CDR1 and CDR2 from the germline V gene are MNHNS and SASEGT. V was clipped by 10 bases and J by 0 bases, with 27 bases between them. The CDR3 consists of 19 residues. The CDR3 coding sequence is TGTGCCACCATTGAAACCCTTCCCGGGGGCGCCGCGAACACCGGGGAGCTGTTTATT. Its translation: CATIETLPGGAANTGELFI.

Concerning this clonotype itself: A junction end diverges from the germline sequence, so it may reflect a read error. This chain links TRBV7-8 with TRBJ2-1, with 7 bases that match TRBD2. CDR1 and CDR2 (germline): SGHVS, FQNEAQ. The CDR3 loop spans 16 amino acids. The CDR3 coding sequence is TGTGTCAGCAACTTAATCCCGGGACTAACGGACAATGAGCACTTCTTC. Residues: CVSNLIPGLTDNEHFF.

The chain links TRBV4-3 to TRBJ2-7; D not resolved. CDR3 length: 18 amino acids. CDR1 is LGHNA, CDR2 YSLEER, per germline. Trimming stripped 1 base from V and 3 bases from J, with 22 bases between. In nucleotides, the CDR3 is TGCGCCAGCAGCCAAGCTGAGACGGTGGGCCACATTAGCTACGAGCAGTACTTC. Translation gives CASSQAETVGHISYEQYF.

This clonotype was observed at least ten times. This chain uses TRBV20-1 with TRBJ1-2, with D perhaps matching TRBD1 (6 bases). The CDR3 has 15 residues. Germline loops: CDR1 DFQATT, CDR2 SNEGSKA (reference sequence). The germline V and J ends were trimmed by 0 bases and 5 bases, with 16 bases remaining between them. CDR3 residues: CSARDFLTGGYGYTF. The CDR3 nucleotides read TGCAGTGCTAGAGATTTTCTGACAGGCGGTTATGGCTACACCTTC.

In the case of this clonotype: Sequence at one end of the junction differs from germline and may be a read error. This chain links TRBV5-4 with TRBJ2-3, with 10 bases fitting TRBD2. Germline-derived CDR1 and CDR2 are SGHNT and YYREEE (reference sequence). The CDR3 runs to 18 residues. CDR3 residues: CDSSNPAASGSRTDTRYF. The DNA of the CDR3 is TGCGACAGCAGTAACCCGGCGGCTAGCGGGAGTCGGACAGATACGCGGTATTTT.

As to this clonotype: Its ends do not fully match the called genes, so a read error is possible. V and J are TRBV6-5 and TRBJ2-7, with a possible D match to TRBD2 (5 bases). The CDR3 sequence is 15 residues long. Germline assignment: CDR1 MNHEY and CDR2 SVGAGI. The CDR3 spells CASSYKNSGSYGQYF. CDR3 bases: TGTGCCAGCAGTTACAAGAACAGCGGCTCCTACGGGCAGTACTTC.

As to this clonotype: Since the CDR3 does not end with the conserved phenylalanine or tryptophan, this likely comes from a read error. This chain links TRBV11-2 with TRBJ1-2; weak D call: TRBD1 (5 bases). Germline V gene sequence: CDR1 SGHAT, CDR2 FQNNGV. The CDR3 contains 15 residues. Here the CDR3 reads CASSLDVMAGRGYTL. The CDR3 bases are TGTGCCAGCAGCCTAGATGTGATGGCAGGGAGAGGCTACACCCTC.

Ten or more counts support this clonotype. Given the absence of the conserved phenylalanine or tryptophan at the CDR3 end, a read error is likely. The chain combines TRBV5-1 with TRBJ2-7, with 10 positions matching TRBD2. V lost 3 bases to trimming and J lost 2 bases; unmatched junction nucleotides: 5. Germline assignment: CDR1 SGHRS and CDR2 YFSETQ. The CDR3 is 15 residues long. CDR3 amino acids: CASSSTSGDTYEQYL. In DNA form, the CDR3 reads TGCGCCAGCAGCTCTACTAGCGGGGATACCTACGAGCAGTACCTC.

Points on this clonotype: This CDR3 is missing its conserved last phenylalanine or tryptophan, likely due to a read error. Because the CDR3's place on the DNA is in doubt, the DNA is left out and the CDR3 is given as listed by TCRdb. The chain combines TRBV11-2 with TRBJ2-3; the table's D call TRBD2 went unverified against the DNA. The CDR3 spans 18 amino acids, including both terminal residues. Germline V lookup: CDR1 SGHAT, CDR2 FQNNGV. The CDR3 is CASSFTFGTSGSLDTQHL.